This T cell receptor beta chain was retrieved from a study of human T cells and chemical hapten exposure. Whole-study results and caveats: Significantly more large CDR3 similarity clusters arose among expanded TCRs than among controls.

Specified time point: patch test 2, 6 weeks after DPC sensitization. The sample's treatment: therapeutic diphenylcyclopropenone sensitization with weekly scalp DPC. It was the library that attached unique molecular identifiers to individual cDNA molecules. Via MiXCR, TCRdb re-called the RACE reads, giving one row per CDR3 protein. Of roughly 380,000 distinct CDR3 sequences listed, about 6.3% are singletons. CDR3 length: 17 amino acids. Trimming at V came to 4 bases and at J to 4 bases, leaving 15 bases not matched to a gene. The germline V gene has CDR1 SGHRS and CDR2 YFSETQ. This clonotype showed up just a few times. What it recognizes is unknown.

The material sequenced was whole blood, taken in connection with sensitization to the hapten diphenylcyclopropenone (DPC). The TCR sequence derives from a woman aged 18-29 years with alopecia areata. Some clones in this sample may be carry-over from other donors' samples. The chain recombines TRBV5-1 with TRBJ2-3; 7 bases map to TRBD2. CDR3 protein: CASSSSRLAPRPDTQYF. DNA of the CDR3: TGCGCCAGCAGCAGCTCCCGACTAGCCCCTCGCCCAGATACGCAGTATTTT.